A selection of T cell receptor beta chains follows, all from one sample in a study of blood T cell repertoires in COVID-19. The method was immunoSEQ multiplex PCR; TCRdb's version includes in-frame clones alone and lacks a portion of them. Of roughly 97,000 clones detected, 70% to 85% appear once; the ten largest clones hold more than 6.5%. Material for sequencing was peripheral blood. The receptors shown here come from a man between 70 and 80 years old with acute or convalescent COVID-19. The CDR3 runs from the conserved cysteine through the conserved F or W. Each record gives: clone size, J gene, V gene, D gene, CDR3 DNA, CDR3 protein. A D gene is named only where the DNA matches it firmly. The listing skips clone size in some rows; elsewhere it reads once, few, many or a size class.

clone size: .; J gene: TRBJ2-7; V gene: TRBV5-1; D gene: TRBD1; CDR3 DNA: TGCGCCAGCAGCTTACAGGGGAGCTCCTACGAGCAGTACTTC; CDR3 protein: CASSLQGSSYEQYF
clone size: .; J gene: TRBJ1-1; V gene: TRBV27; D gene: .; CDR3 DNA: TGTGCCAGGACGCTCCTAGACAGCTTAAACACTGAAGCTTTCTTT; CDR3 protein: CARTLLDSLNTEAFF
clone size: .; J gene: TRBJ2-3; V gene: TRBV9; D gene: TRBD1; CDR3 DNA: TGTGCCAGCAGCGTAGGGGGGACAGGGGGCAACGGAGATACGCAGTATTTT; CDR3 protein: CASSVGGTGGNGDTQYF
clone size: .; J gene: TRBJ1-1; V gene: TRBV10-1; D gene: .; CDR3 DNA: TGCGCCAGCAGGTACAGCAGCAACACTGAAGCTTTCTTT; CDR3 protein: CASRYSSNTEAFF
clone size: few; J gene: TRBJ2-1; V gene: TRBV7-9; D gene: .; CDR3 DNA: TGTGCCAGCAGCTTAGCGGCGGGGTACAATGAGCAGTTCTTC; CDR3 protein: CASSLAAGYNEQFF
clone size: .; J gene: TRBJ1-5; V gene: TRBV15; D gene: .; CDR3 DNA: TGTGCCACCAGCAGAGTAGGGGGAAGAGGCAATCAGCCCCAGCATTTT; CDR3 protein: CATSRVGGRGNQPQHF
clone size: .; J gene: TRBJ2-5; V gene: TRBV5-1; D gene: .; CDR3 DNA: TGCGCCAGCAGCCCGGGGGACGGCGAGACCCAGTACTTC; CDR3 protein: CASSPGDGETQYF
clone size: .; J gene: TRBJ2-3; V gene: TRBV29-1; D gene: TRBD2; CDR3 DNA: TGCAGCGTTGTATTCCTCGGACTAGCGGATTACACAGATACGCAGTATTTT; CDR3 protein: CSVVFLGLADYTDTQYF
clone size: once; J gene: TRBJ1-6; V gene: TRBV12-1; D gene: .; CDR3 DNA: TGTGCCAGCAGCTTTGTGAGGGTGTCACCCCTCCACTTT; CDR3 protein: CASSFVRVSPLHF
clone size: once; J gene: TRBJ2-1; V gene: TRBV10-1; D gene: TRBD1; CDR3 DNA: TGCGCCAGCAGTGAGTCTTGGGACAGGGCTACTTACAATGAGCAGTTCTTC; CDR3 protein: CASSESWDRATYNEQFF
clone size: .; J gene: TRBJ2-1; V gene: TRBV5-8; D gene: TRBD1; CDR3 DNA: TGTGCCAGCAGCTTAAGGACAGGAAACAATGAGCAGTTCTTC; CDR3 protein: CASSLRTGNNEQFF
clone size: once; J gene: TRBJ1-2; V gene: TRBV5-1; D gene: .; CDR3 DNA: TGCGCCAGCAGCTTGGCCTTGGGGCAGAGTGATGGCTACACCTTC; CDR3 protein: CASSLALGQSDGYTF
clone size: .; J gene: TRBJ2-1; V gene: TRBV7-8; D gene: TRBD1; CDR3 DNA: TGTGCCAGCAGCCCATCTGACAGGGGATACAATGAGCAGTTCTTC; CDR3 protein: CASSPSDRGYNEQFF
clone size: .; J gene: TRBJ1-1; V gene: TRBV6-5; D gene: TRBD1; CDR3 DNA: TGTGCCAGCAGGAGTAACAGGGGGAACACTGAAGCTTTCTTT; CDR3 protein: CASRSNRGNTEAFF
clone size: once; J gene: TRBJ1-2; V gene: TRBV19; D gene: .; CDR3 DNA: TGTGCCAGTAGTATCCTCTCCAACTATGGCTACACCTTC; CDR3 protein: CASSILSNYGYTF
clone size: .; J gene: TRBJ1-5; V gene: TRBV6-1; D gene: .; CDR3 DNA: TGTGCCAGCAGTGAGGGCAGGGGCGGGCAGCCCCAGCATTTT; CDR3 protein: CASSEGRGGQPQHF
clone size: few; J gene: TRBJ1-4; V gene: TRBV2; D gene: .; CDR3 DNA: TGTGCCAGCGGGGGAGGGGAAAAACTGTTTTTT; CDR3 protein: CASGGGEKLFF
clone size: once; J gene: TRBJ1-1; V gene: TRBV12-5; D gene: .; CDR3 DNA: TGTGCTAGTGGAGAGGGGACACCGAACACTGAAGCTTTCTTT; CDR3 protein: CASGEGTPNTEAFF
clone size: .; J gene: TRBJ1-5; V gene: TRBV6-1; D gene: TRBD1; CDR3 DNA: TGTGCCAGCAGTGAAGAACAGGGGATCCAGCCCCAGCATTTT; CDR3 protein: CASSEEQGIQPQHF